A selection of T cell receptor beta chains follows, all from one sample in a study of shared clonotypes between healthy human individuals. The repertoire was sequenced with immunoSEQ multiplex PCR; TCRdb's copy has only in-frame clones and lacks some. The data show about 680,000 clones, with 74% seen just once and approximately 1.6% held by the top ten. Sequenced: memory CD4+ T cells sorted from blood. The source of these receptors is a woman aged 25 to 39 in good health. CDR3s include the opening cysteine and the closing phenylalanine or tryptophan. A D gene is named only where the DNA matches it firmly. Clone sizes are given selectively: once, few, many, or a class where the clone is expanded.

-	16	TRBV5-6	-	TRBJ1-6	CASSWGDVGDNSPLHF	TGTGCCAGCAGCTGGGGGGACGTGGGTGATAATTCACCCCTCCACTTT
-	15	TRBV7-2	-	TRBJ1-1	CASHKGGTANTEAFF	TGTGCCAGCCACAAGGGGGGGACTGCGAACACTGAAGCTTTCTTT
-	14	TRBV7-2	-	TRBJ2-3	CASSLYRTADTQYF	TGTGCCAGCAGCTTATATCGGACCGCTGATACGCAGTATTTT
TRBD1	15	TRBV19	few	TRBJ1-2	CASTIYSGGAAGYTF	TGTGCCAGTACCATATATTCAGGGGGCGCGGCTGGCTACACCTTC
-	11	TRBV10-2	-	TRBJ2-4	CASSESYIQYF	TGCGCCAGCAGTGAGTCTTACATTCAGTACTTC
-	14	TRBV7-8	few	TRBJ2-2	CASSFYSNTGELFF	TGTGCCAGCAGCTTTTATTCGAACACCGGGGAGCTGTTTTTT
TRBD2	14	TRBV2	-	TRBJ2-7	CAGAALAGPDEQYF	TGTGCCGGCGCCGCTCTAGCGGGACCCGACGAGCAGTACTTC
-	12	TRBV7-9	once	TRBJ2-1	CASSSRGLLQFF	TGTGCCAGCAGCTCGAGAGGTCTCTTGCAGTTCTTC
-	13	TRBV21-1	-	TRBJ1-2	CASSKGTGSGYTF	TGTGCCAGCAGCAAGGGGACAGGGTCTGGCTACACCTTC
TRBD1	15	TRBV18	-	TRBJ2-7	CASSPTPQGMGEQYF	TGTGCCAGCTCACCGACCCCACAGGGGATGGGCGAGCAGTACTTC
-	14	TRBV10-3	-	TRBJ2-1	CAISEAQGYNEQFF	TGTGCCATCAGTGAGGCGCAGGGGTACAATGAGCAGTTCTTC
-	14	TRBV5-1	-	TRBJ2-2	CASSLAGIAGELFF	TGCGCCAGCAGCTTGGCCGGGATTGCAGGGGAGCTGTTTTTT
TRBD1	18	TRBV11-2	-	TRBJ1-5	CASSTLTGGAKGNQPQHF	TGTGCCAGCAGCACCCTGACAGGGGGCGCGAAGGGCAATCAGCCCCAGCATTTT
-	13	TRBV11-2	-	TRBJ2-7	CASSLGLNYEQYF	TGTGCCAGCAGCTTAGGACTAAACTACGAGCAGTACTTC
-	16	TRBV5-1	-	TRBJ1-4	CASSRQGVATNEKLFF	TGCGCCAGCAGCCGCCAAGGGGTTGCAACTAATGAAAAACTGTTTTTT
-	14	TRBV18	-	TRBJ2-7	CASSPATGGYEQYF	TGTGCCAGCTCACCGGCGACTGGGGGCTACGAGCAGTACTTC
TRBD2	15	TRBV19	-	TRBJ2-1	CASSLAGTSGNEQFF	TGTGCCAGTAGTCTCGCCGGGACTAGCGGTAATGAGCAGTTCTTC
-	13	TRBV28	-	TRBJ2-7	CASSLSWDYEQYF	TGTGCCAGCAGTTTATCCTGGGACTACGAGCAGTACTTC
TRBD2	18	TRBV7-9	-	TRBJ2-2	CASSFGSGRAANTGELFF	TGTGCCAGCAGCTTTGGAAGCGGGAGAGCCGCGAACACCGGGGAGCTGTTTTTT
-	13	TRBV11-2	-	TRBJ1-2	CASSLAGNYGYTF	TGTGCCAGCAGCTTAGCTGGGAACTATGGCTACACCTTC
-	15	TRBV29-1	-	TRBJ2-1	CSVLRDTLYNNEQFF	TGCAGCGTCTTAAGGGACACCCTATATAACAATGAGCAGTTCTTC
-	12	TRBV11-2	once	TRBJ2-7	CASRPSRYEQYF	TGTGCCAGCAGACCGTCCAGGTACGAGCAGTACTTC
-	11	TRBV7-9	-	TRBJ2-2	CAPRSSGELFF	TGTGCCCCCCGGAGTTCCGGGGAGCTGTTTTTT
-	13	TRBV9	-	TRBJ1-4	CASSAGYNEKLFF	TGTGCCAGCAGCGCCGGGTATAATGAAAAACTGTTTTTT
-	13	TRBV30	many	TRBJ2-2	CAWSATGTGELFF	TGTGCCTGGAGCGCTACAGGTACCGGGGAGCTGTTTTTT
TRBD1	15	TRBV5-1	-	TRBJ1-1	CASSLPGTGGTEAFF	TGCGCCAGCAGCTTACCCGGGACAGGGGGCACTGAAGCTTTCTTT
TRBD1	12	TRBV11-2	-	TRBJ2-7	CASSLPGGLQYF	TGTGCCAGCAGCTTACCAGGGGGCTTGCAGTACTTC
-	16	TRBV21-1	few	TRBJ2-3	CASSRLVAGGTDTQYF	-
TRBD2	15	TRBV7-3	-	TRBJ2-5	CASSLAGGLQETQYF	TGTGCCAGCAGCTTAGCGGGAGGGCTCCAAGAGACCCAGTACTTC
TRBD2	14	TRBV2	-	TRBJ2-5	CASSEREGHETQYF	TGTGCCAGCAGCGAGCGGGAGGGCCATGAGACCCAGTACTTC
TRBD2	15	TRBV5-6	-	TRBJ2-2	CASSLWGRDTGELFF	TGTGCCAGCAGCCTTTGGGGGAGGGACACCGGGGAGCTGTTTTTT
-	15	TRBV5-1	-	TRBJ1-2	CASSLGWGQGYGYTF	TGCGCCAGCAGCTTGGGATGGGGGCAGGGCTATGGCTACACCTTC
TRBD1	15	TRBV28	few	TRBJ1-5	CASSHRGGGDQPQHF	TGTGCCAGCAGTCACAGGGGCGGGGGGGATCAGCCCCAGCATTTT
-	13	TRBV2	-	TRBJ1-5	CASSGGGNQPQHF	TGTGCCAGCAGTGGGGGTGGCAATCAGCCCCAGCATTTT